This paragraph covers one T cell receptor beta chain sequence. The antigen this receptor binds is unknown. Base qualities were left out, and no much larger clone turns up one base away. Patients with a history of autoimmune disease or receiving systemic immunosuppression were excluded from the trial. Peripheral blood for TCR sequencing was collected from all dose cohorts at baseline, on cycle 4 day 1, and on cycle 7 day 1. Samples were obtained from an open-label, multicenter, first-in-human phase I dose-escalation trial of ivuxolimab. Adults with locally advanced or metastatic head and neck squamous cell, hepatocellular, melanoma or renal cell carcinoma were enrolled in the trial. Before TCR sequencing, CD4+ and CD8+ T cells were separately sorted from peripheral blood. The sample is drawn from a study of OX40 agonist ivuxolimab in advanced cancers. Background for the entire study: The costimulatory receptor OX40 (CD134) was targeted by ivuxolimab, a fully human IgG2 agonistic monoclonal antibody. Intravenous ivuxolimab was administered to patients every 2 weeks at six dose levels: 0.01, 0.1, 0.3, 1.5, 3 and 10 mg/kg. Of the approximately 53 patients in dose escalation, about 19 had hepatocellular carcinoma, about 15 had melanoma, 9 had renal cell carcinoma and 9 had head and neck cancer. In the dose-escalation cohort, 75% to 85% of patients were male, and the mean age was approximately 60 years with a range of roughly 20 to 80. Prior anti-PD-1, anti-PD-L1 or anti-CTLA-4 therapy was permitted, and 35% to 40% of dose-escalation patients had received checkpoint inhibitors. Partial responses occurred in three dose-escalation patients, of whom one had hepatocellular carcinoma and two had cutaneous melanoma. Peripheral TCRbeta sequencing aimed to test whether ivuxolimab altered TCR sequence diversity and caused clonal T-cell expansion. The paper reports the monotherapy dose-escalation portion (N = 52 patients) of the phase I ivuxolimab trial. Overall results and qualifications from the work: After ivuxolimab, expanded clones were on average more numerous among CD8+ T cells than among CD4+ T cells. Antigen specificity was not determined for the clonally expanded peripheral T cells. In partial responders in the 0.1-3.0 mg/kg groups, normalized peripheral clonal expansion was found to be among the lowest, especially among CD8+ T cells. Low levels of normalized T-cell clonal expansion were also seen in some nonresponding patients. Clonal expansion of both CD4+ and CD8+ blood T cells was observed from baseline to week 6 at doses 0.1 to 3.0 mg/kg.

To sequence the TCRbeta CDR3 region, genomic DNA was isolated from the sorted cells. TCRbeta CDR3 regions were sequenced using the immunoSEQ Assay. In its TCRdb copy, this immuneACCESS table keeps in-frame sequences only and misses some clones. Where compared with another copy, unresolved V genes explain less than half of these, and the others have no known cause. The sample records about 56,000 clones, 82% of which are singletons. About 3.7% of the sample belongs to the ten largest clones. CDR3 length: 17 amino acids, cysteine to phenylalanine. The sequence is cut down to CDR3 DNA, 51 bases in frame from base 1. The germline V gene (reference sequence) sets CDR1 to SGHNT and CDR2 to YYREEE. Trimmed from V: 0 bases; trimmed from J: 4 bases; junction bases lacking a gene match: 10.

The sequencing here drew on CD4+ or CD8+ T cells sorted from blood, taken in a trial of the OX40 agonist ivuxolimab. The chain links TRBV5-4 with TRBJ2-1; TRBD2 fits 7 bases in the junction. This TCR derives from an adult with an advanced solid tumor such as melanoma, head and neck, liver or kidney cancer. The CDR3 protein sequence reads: CASSLGASGGIYNEQFF. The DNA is TGTGCCAGCAGCTTGGGGGCTAGCGGAGGGATTTACAATGAGCAGTTCTTC.